The clone carrying this TCR beta chain was picked up a small number of times. These data come from a study of blood T cells in healthy people across ages. A second PCR of roughly 6 to 12 cycles used a sample-barcoded 5' primer and a J-beta primer mix. TCRdb recomputed calls from the 5' RACE reads with MiXCR, one row per CDR3 protein. This table holds approximately 780,000 distinct CDR3 sequences, roughly 25% found once. With 4 bases removed from V and 6 bases from J, the gap between germline ends came to 11 bases. This CDR3 spans 14 amino acids. Germline values: CDR1 SGHRS, CDR2 YFSETQ. These data were likewise used in another study, on T cells of mothers and their children. As that report states: The people who donated were a few healthy Caucasian mothers and their six children. Maternal samples each gave over 9 million TCR beta CDR3 reads, and child samples around 3.2 million each.

The rearrangement links TRBV5-1 to TRBJ1-6; maybe TRBD1 (6 bases). The source of this sequence is a boy aged 5-17 years in good health. The sequenced sample consisted of blood. As DNA, the CDR3 is TGCGCCAGCAGCCCGACAGGACTTAATTCACCCCTCCACTTT. It codes for CASSPTGLNSPLHF. The full variable domain, with the rest looked up from reference TRBV5-1 and TRBJ1-6, is KAGVTQTPRYLIKTRGQQVTLSCSPISGHRSVSWYQQTPGQGLQFLFEYFSETQRNKGNFPGRFSGRQFSNSRSEMNVSTLELGDSALYLCASSPTGLNSPLHFGNGTRLTVT.